These 13 T cell receptor beta chains were all obtained from the same sample, sequenced in a study of blood T cell repertoires in COVID-19. Method: immunoSEQ multiplex PCR; TCRdb's copy keeps in-frame clones and lacks some. This sample carries about 270,000 clones, about 89% of them seen once, and the ten largest clones take around 8.8%. The specimen sequenced was peripheral blood. The receptor set was obtained from a middle-aged man with active or convalescent COVID-19.

A single count supports this clone. The rearrangement links TRBV10-3 to TRBJ2-1; D is unclear. The CDR3 is 13 amino acids. Germline assignment: CDR1 ENHRY and CDR2 SYGVKD. Trimming pared 3 bases from V and 8 bases from J, leaving 11 bases between. CDR3 nucleotides: TGTGCCATCAGTGAAGACATAGTCTATGAGCAGTTCTTC. Amino acid sequence: CAISEDIVYEQFF.

This sequence joins TRBV5-4 and TRBJ1-1, with 8 bases matching TRBD1. J gave up 0 bases and V 4 bases, and 5 bases lay outside the gene matches. CDR1 and CDR2 (germline): SGHNT, YYREEE (reference sequence). The CDR3 length is 15 residues. DNA for the CDR3: TGTGCCAGCAGCCAGGGGGCGGACCTGAACACTGAAGCTTTCTTT. Translation gives CASSQGADLNTEAFF.

This clone appeared once. The chain is built from TRBV29-1 and TRBJ1-2, with D unresolved. V was pared by 4 bases and J by 0 bases, with 12 bases between. CDR3 length: 14 amino acids. Germline V gives CDR1 SQVTM, CDR2 ANQGSEA. The CDR3 is CSVGGSLSNYGYTF. Here the CDR3 DNA reads TGCAGCGTTGGAGGCAGTCTATCTAACTATGGCTACACCTTC.

J is TRBJ2-5 and V is TRBV29-1; TRBD2 agrees at 10 bases. This CDR3 spans 13 amino acids. Germline loops: CDR1 SQVTM, CDR2 ANQGSEA. V trimming: 7 bases; J trimming: 4 bases; junction bases outside the gene matches: 6. The CDR3 region is CSAVSGGAETQYF. The CDR3 nucleotides read TGCAGCGCCGTCAGCGGGGGGGCAGAGACCCAGTACTTC.

The chain links TRBV27 to TRBJ2-7; 8 nucleotides agree with TRBD2. V gave up 5 bases and J gave up 3 bases; unmatched junction bases: 9. Germline V gene data show CDR1 as MNHEY and CDR2 as SMNVEV (reference sequence). There are 15 residues in the CDR3. This CDR3 reads CASSTIAGPYYEQYF. The DNA of the CDR3 is TGTGCCAGCAGTACCATAGCGGGGCCGTACTACGAGCAGTACTTC.

In this sample, this clone turned up a few times. The V call is TRBV11-3, the J call TRBJ2-7; 9 positions agree with TRBD1. The length of the CDR3 is 17 residues. Germline CDR1 and CDR2: SGHNT and YENEEA. V was pared by 0 bases and J by 5 bases, with 11 bases of the junction left unmatched. The CDR3 loop is CASSLDVAGTGKDEQYF. In DNA, the CDR3 is TGTGCCAGCAGCTTAGATGTCGCTGGGACAGGGAAAGACGAGCAGTACTTC.

The chain is built from TRBV5-1 and TRBJ1-3; 7 nucleotides agree with TRBD1. V lost 4 bases and J lost 3; bases outside the gene matches: 4. Germline CDR1 SGHRS, CDR2 YFSETQ. This CDR3 comprises 14 residues. The CDR3 DNA sequence: TGCGCCAGCAGCCCCGGGACAGTTGGAAACACCATATATTTT. Translated, it gives CASSPGTVGNTIYF.

The chain links TRBV27 to TRBJ1-6, with 9 bases identical to TRBD1. Germline V CDR1 and CDR2: MNHEY, SMNVEV (reference sequence). CDR3 length equals 15 residues. J gave up 10 bases and V 5 bases, and 9 bases lay outside the gene matches. The CDR3 is CASSPDRGGGSPLHF. CDR3 coding DNA: TGTGCCAGCAGTCCGGACAGGGGTGGTGGATCACCCCTCCACTTT.

This chain connects TRBV9 to TRBJ2-1, with 9 bases lining up with TRBD2. This CDR3 spans 20 amino acids. Trimming took 0 bases from V and 2 from J; bases not matched to a gene: 15. Germline V lookup: CDR1 SGDLS, CDR2 YYNGEE. CDR3 region: CASSVALAGESSWAYNEQFF. CDR3 nucleotides: TGTGCCAGCAGCGTAGCATTAGCGGGAGAGTCATCGTGGGCCTACAATGAGCAGTTCTTC. Full variable domain (missing parts from reference TRBV9 and TRBJ2-1): DSGVTQTPKHLITATGQRVTLRCSPRSGDLSVYWYQQSLDQGLQFLIQYYNGEERAKGNILERFSAQQFPDLHSELNLSSLELGDSALYFCASSVALAGESSWAYNEQFFGPGTRLTVL.

V and J are TRBV5-5 and TRBJ2-7, with 9 bases fitting TRBD1. The J segment lost 5 bases and the V segment lost 5 bases, leaving 11 bases of the junction unmatched. This CDR3 region has 15 residues. Germline assignment: CDR1 SGHKS and CDR2 YYEKEE (reference sequence). The CDR3 DNA follows: TGTGCCAGCAGTGCAATGGGGACAGGGAGCCACGAGCAGTACTTC. This sequence encodes CASSAMGTGSHEQYF.

This clone has only one observation. The genes are TRBV18 and TRBJ2-7; 11 positions match TRBD1. CDR3 length: 13 residues. Germline loops: CDR1 KGHSH, CDR2 LQKENI. Unmatched junction bases numbered 1, after V lost 4 bases and J lost 5 bases. The CDR3 bases are TGTGCCAGCTCACGGACAGGGGGCAACGAGCAGTACTTC. It translates to CASSRTGGNEQYF.

The chain carries TRBV7-8 and TRBJ2-7; a possible D gene is TRBD1 (6 bases). Germline V gene sequence: CDR1 SGHVS, CDR2 FQNEAQ. Deletions cut 8 bases from V and 2 bases from J, with 22 bases between. This CDR3 has 16 residues. CDR3 DNA: TGTGCCAGCTCACTCGGCAACCGGGACATAGCCTACGAGCAGTACTTC. This translates into CASSLGNRDIAYEQYF. Variable domain in full (rest from reference TRBV7-8 and TRBJ2-7): GAGVSQSPRYKVAKRGQDVALRCDPISGHVSLFWYQQALGQGPEFLTYFQNEAQLDKSGLPSDRFFAERPEGSVSTLKIQRTQQEDSAVYLCASSLGNRDIAYEQYFGPGTRLTVT.

This clone was seen only once. CDR3 in amino acids: CASTKGETGAYEQYF. The CDR3 DNA sequence: TGCGCCAGCACCAAGGGGGAGACCGGAGCCTACGAGCAGTACTTC. V and J are TRBV4-1 and TRBJ2-7, with a tentative D call TRBD1 (6 bases). Germline CDR1 reads MGHRA; CDR2 reads YSYEKL. This CDR3 comprises 15 residues. Trimming pared 7 bases from V and 2 bases from J, leaving 18 bases between.